The present T cell receptor beta chain was sequenced within a study of identifying expanded T cells in peripheral blood (dated by TCRdb to about 2019). Describing the broader study: Separate aliquots of the same genomic DNA pool were sequenced to produce technical replicates, and four replicates were compared in pairs.

TCRbeta CDR3 regions were profiled by bias-controlled multiplex PCR amplification of genomic DNA with the immunoSEQ Assay. On the authors' methods: The absolute abundance of each unique TCRbeta CDR3 region was quantified after sequences were collapsed and filtered. Two models were used to test differential abundance: a binomial model (Fisher-equivalent) and a beta-binomial model that adds time-dependent variance fitted from healthy donors. Clones with fewer than 5 combined templates were removed, and a clone was called differentially abundant if the clone's Benjamini-Hochberg FDR was below 0.01. In the beta-binomial model, variance was expressed as a function of the total template count across the two samples, in the form v = (b*log(k)+a)^2. Imported from immuneACCESS, the table was reduced by TCRdb to in-frame sequences with V and J called. These copies leave out some clones; in studies compared against another copy, an unresolved V gene accounts for under half, and the cause of the remainder is not known. V and J calls and clone size are copied from that table; D and trimming were computed from the DNA. Across this sample there are 50,000 to 60,000 clones, with over 80% seen only once. Over 15% of the sample rests with the top ten.

During the collection period, no immune events, such as infections, were documented for the healthy donors. Healthy-donor blood repertoires served as a training cohort to calibrate time-dependent variance in a beta-binomial model of T-cell clone differential abundance. The training cohort comprised about ten healthy donors, 3 female and 7 male. Donor ages ranged from about 29 to 65 years, with an average of around 43 years. Whole blood from each healthy donor was obtained from a commercial supplier and was collected at three time points roughly two weeks apart. Genomic DNA was extracted from unsorted whole blood for immunosequencing. This clone has only one observation. This clone's antigen is unknown. Per-base quality was not reported, and no clone a single base away is much larger than it. What the authors observed across the whole study: It was expected by the authors that biological variance in healthy repertoires might increase further over much longer intervals, such as months to years. Around 1.2 differentially abundant clones were flagged by the binomial model between technical replicates, whereas about 16 and 19 were flagged over around two weeks and four weeks, respectively. Across all healthy donors, variance in clone template counts between two-week samples was found to increase significantly with total template count. Across all healthy-donor time intervals, the beta-binomial model significantly cut both the number of clones called differentially abundant and the false-positive rate.

V drops 9 bases and J drops 9 bases, leaving 12 bases in between. Including cysteine and phenylalanine, the CDR3 has 11 amino acids. Only the CDR3 portion is preserved as DNA: 33 bases, with reading frame beginning at the first base. Per the germline V gene (reference sequence), MNHEY is the CDR1 and SMNVEV is the CDR2. Sample: blood. The clonotype originates from a person aged 18 to 75 in good health. The chain was built from TRBV27 and TRBJ2-1; the D gene is perhaps TRBD1, from 5 matching bases. The CDR3 here reads CASRRGAEQFF. The bases read TGTGCCAGTCGTAGGGGCGCTGAGCAGTTCTTC.